What follows are 18 T cell receptor beta chains derived from one specimen sequenced in a study of blood T cells in healthy people across ages. With a J-beta primer mix and a sample-barcoded 5' primer, a second PCR ran roughly 6 to 11 cycles. TCRdb passed the 5' RACE reads through MiXCR, listing each CDR3 protein once. The sample consists of about 1.1 million distinct CDR3 sequences, less than 45% of them appearing once. Sequences were obtained from blood. The source of these receptors is a man younger than 30 in good health.

Worth noting for this clonotype: A read error is possible here, since a much larger clone lies one base away. CDR3 protein: CASSSTSGGFDEQYF. The CDR3 DNA is TGCGCCAGCAGCTCAACTAGCGGGGGCTTCGATGAGCAGTACTTC. V usage is TRBV5-1 and J usage is TRBJ2-7; 11 bases map to TRBD2. The CDR3 runs to 15 residues. J was trimmed by 7 bases and V by 3 bases; bases with no gene match: 9. Germline V CDR1 and CDR2: SGHRS, YFSETQ. Looking up the rest from reference TRBV5-1 and TRBJ2-7 gives the full variable domain: KAGVTQTPRYLIKTRGQQVTLSCSPISGHRSVSWYQQTPGQGLQFLFEYFSETQRNKGNFPGRFSGRQFSNSRSEMNVSTLELGDSALYLCASSSTSGGFDEQYFGPGTRLTVT.

Points on this clonotype: The junction departs from the called germline gene at one end, perhaps through a read error. The chain joins TRBV6-6 to TRBJ2-1, with 9 positions matching TRBD1. This CDR3 spans 16 amino acids. Germline CDR1 is MNHNY and CDR2 is SVGAGI (reference sequence). The CDR3 DNA reads TGTGCCAGCAGTTCTCCGGACAGGGGCCTGAACAATGGGCAGTTCTTC. It yields the protein CASSSPDRGLNNGQFF.

This clonotype was detected a few times. This chain joins TRBV6-5 and TRBJ1-5; no reliable D call. The CDR3 has 15 amino acids. Germline CDR1 and CDR2: MNHEY and SVGAGI. V lost 7 bases and J lost 0, with 13 bases in between. The CDR3 DNA is TGTGCCAGCAAGTCCTCCCCGGGTAGCAATCAGCCCCAGCATTTT. The encoded protein is CASKSSPGSNQPQHF.

In its sample, this clonotype was seen a few times. This sequence joins TRBV7-2 and TRBJ1-6, with D possibly matching TRBD1 (5 bases). Germline-derived CDR1 and CDR2 are SGHTA and FQGNSA. V lost 1 base to trimming and J lost 7 bases, with 11 bases between them. This CDR3 comprises 15 residues. CDR3 sequence: CASSLDQGRNSPLHF. In DNA, the CDR3 is TGTGCCAGCAGCTTAGATCAGGGTCGAAATTCACCCCTCCACTTT.

This clonotype was observed a handful of times. The CDR3 region is CASSLAYGGPNQPQHF. The CDR3 region has the DNA TGTGCCAGCAGCTTAGCTTATGGGGGACCAAATCAGCCCCAGCATTTT. The chain joins TRBV7-8 to TRBJ1-5; D may be TRBD1 (5 bases). The germline V gene has CDR1 SGHVS and CDR2 FQNEAQ. The length of the CDR3 is 16 residues. V was trimmed by 0 bases and J by 4 bases, leaving 13 bases between them.

The chain has TRBV7-2 and TRBJ2-5, with 8 nucleotides matching TRBD2. The J call is uncertain, as TRBJ2-7 better fits the DNA end. The germline V gene has CDR1 SGHTA and CDR2 FQGNSA. CDR3 size: 14 residues. Written as DNA, the CDR3 is TGTGCCAGCAGCCCCCAAAGACTAGCGCGCGAGCAGTACTTC. The encoded protein is CASSPQRLAREQYF.

This clonotype was recorded a few times. The CDR3 coding sequence is TGTGCCAGCAGCACGGGGGATAGCACAGATACGCAGTATTTT. Amino acids: CASSTGDSTDTQYF. The V and J genes are TRBV6-5 and TRBJ2-3; D perhaps matches TRBD2 (6 bases). Germline V gene data show CDR1 as MNHEY and CDR2 as SVGAGI. The CDR3 length is 14 residues. The ends were cut back, 6 bases at V and 0 bases at J, with 10 bases in the middle.

This sequence joins TRBV25-1 and TRBJ2-2; 8 bases agree with TRBD1. CDR3 length equals 13 residues. The germline gives CDR1 MGHDK, CDR2 SYGVNS. J gave up 3 bases and V 8 bases, and 2 bases lay outside the gene matches. CDR3 loop: CASQGADTGELFF. The CDR3 region has the DNA TGTGCCAGCCAGGGGGCGGACACCGGGGAGCTGTTTTTT. The variable domain in full, with the rest retrieved from reference TRBV25-1 and TRBJ2-2, is EADIYQTPRYLVIGTGKKITLECSQTMGHDKMYWYQQDPGMELHLIHYSYGVNSTEKGDLSSESTVSRIRTEHFPLTLESARPSHTSQYLCASQGADTGELFFGEGSRLTVL.

This chain uses TRBV20-1 with TRBJ1-2; D unclear. The CDR3 totals 12 residues. Per the germline V gene, CDR1 is DFQATT and CDR2 is SNEGSKA (reference sequence). The CDR3, as DNA: TGCACCGCAGGTGGGGAGAACGAGGGCTACACCTTC. Residues: CTAGGENEGYTF.

A few counts support this clonotype. The chain is built from TRBV20-1 and TRBJ1-5, with TRBD1 identical over 7 bases. V was pared by 5 bases and J by 2 bases, with 9 bases of the junction left unmatched. The CDR3 is 15 amino acids. Germline V lookup: CDR1 DFQATT, CDR2 SNEGSKA (reference sequence). CDR3 amino acids: CSAEQGIVGNQPQHF. CDR3 coding DNA: TGCAGTGCTGAACAGGGGATTGTCGGCAATCAGCCCCAGCATTTT.

The rearrangement joins TRBV25-1 to TRBJ2-1; tentatively, D is TRBD1 or TRBD2 (6 bases each). CDR1 is MGHDK and CDR2 is SYGVNS in the germline V gene. This CDR3 has 16 amino acids. V was clipped by 6 bases and J by 1 base, with 16 bases between them. This CDR3 reads CASSPIGGQSYNEQFF. In DNA, the CDR3 is TGTGCCAGCAGCCCCATAGGGGGGCAATCCTACAATGAGCAGTTCTTC. The entire variable domain, with the rest obtained from reference TRBV25-1 and TRBJ2-1, is as follows: EADIYQTPRYLVIGTGKKITLECSQTMGHDKMYWYQQDPGMELHLIHYSYGVNSTEKGDLSSESTVSRIRTEHFPLTLESARPSHTSQYLCASSPIGGQSYNEQFFGPGTRLTVL.

The CDR3 DNA sequence: TGTGCCACCAGTGATTCGTGGTACAGGGAGGATTCAGATACGCAGTATTTT. Its translation is CATSDSWYREDSDTQYF. The gene calls are TRBV24-1 and TRBJ2-3, with D perhaps given as TRBD1 or TRBD2 (6 bases each). V dropped 2 bases and J dropped 4 bases, with 18 bases sitting between them. The CDR3 totals 17 residues. Germline CDR1 and CDR2: KGHDR and SFDVKD.

The chain couples TRBV5-1 to TRBJ1-4; a possible D gene is TRBD1 (6 bases). The CDR3 consists of 16 residues. Trimming removed 4 bases from V and 7 bases from J, with 20 bases in between. Germline V lookup: CDR1 SGHRS, CDR2 YFSETQ. The CDR3 loop reads CASSPRGAANPEKLFF. CDR3 sequence (DNA): TGCGCCAGCAGCCCAAGGGGGGCCGCTAACCCTGAAAAACTGTTTTTT.

A remark on this clonotype: A junction boundary mismatches the germline segment, possibly from a read error. The gene calls are TRBV7-2 and TRBJ1-5, with D hard to call. The germline V gene has CDR1 SGHTA and CDR2 FQGNSA. The CDR3 is 13 residues long. For the CDR3, the DNA is TGTGCCAGCGGCTTAGTATCAGGCGGGCCCCAGCATTTT. Amino acids: CASGLVSGGPQHF.

The chain has TRBV7-8 and TRBJ2-1, with 9 nucleotides matching TRBD1. Unmatched junction bases numbered 2, after V lost 2 bases and J lost 3 bases. Germline V gene sequence: CDR1 SGHVS, CDR2 FQNEAQ. There are 15 residues in the CDR3. The CDR3 sequence: CASSLRDRVYNEQFF. CDR3 in DNA: TGTGCCAGCAGCTTACGGGACAGGGTCTACAATGAGCAGTTCTTC.

This clonotype came up a few times. This chain joins TRBV5-6 and TRBJ2-1, with D tentatively TRBD1 (5 bases). CDR3 length equals 14 residues. The V and J ends lost 4 bases and 6 bases respectively, with 14 bases between them. The germline CDR1 and CDR2 sequences are SGHDT and YYEEEE. CDR3 in amino acids: CASSLPPGSNEQFF. CDR3 nucleotides: TGTGCCAGCAGCCTACCGCCAGGGTCCAATGAGCAGTTCTTC.

As concerns this clonotype: An end of the junction does not agree with germline; a read error may underlie this. The rearrangement links TRBV7-2 to TRBJ1-2, with D possibly TRBD1 on 5 matching bases. The CDR3 spans 15 residues. Germline lookup yields CDR1 SGHTA and CDR2 FQGNSA. The CDR3 region is CASSLGDGANYGFTF. The DNA of the CDR3 is TGTGCCAGCAGCCTAGGAGACGGGGCCAACTATGGCTTCACCTTC.

DNA for the CDR3: TGTGCCAGTACCATAGTAACAGGGGATTTAGGGGCCAACGTCCTGACTTTC. It yields the protein CASTIVTGDLGANVLTF. V is TRBV19 and J is TRBJ2-6, with 7 positions matching TRBD1. J gave up 4 bases and V 7 bases, and 13 bases lay outside the gene matches. Germline CDR1 is LNHDA and CDR2 is SQIVND (reference sequence). CDR3 length: 17 amino acids.